The 23 T cell receptor beta chains listed next were all sequenced from one sample in a study of T cell responses to AZD1222 COVID-19 vaccine. TCRdb's copy holds only in-frame clones and misses some; the assay was immunoSEQ multiplex PCR. The table records 130,000 or so clones, roughly 90% of them present only once. This sample comprised peripheral blood, obtained on day 0 of AZD1222 vaccination. The receptors were sampled from an adult in good health.

CDR3 bases: TGTGCCAGCAGTTTATATGGGGGGGCTGGAAACACCATATATTTT. It translates to CASSLYGGAGNTIYF. V gene TRBV28 combines with J gene TRBJ1-3; TRBD1 might be the D (5 bases). CDR3 length equals 15 residues. Germline CDR1 MDHEN, CDR2 SYDVKM. With 1 base removed from V and 2 bases from J, the gap between germline ends came to 9 bases. Complete variable domain (other parts from reference TRBV28 and TRBJ1-3): DVKVTQSSRYLVKRTGEKVFLECVQDMDHENMFWYRQDPGLGLRLIYFSYDVKMKEKGDIPEGYSVSREKKERFSLILESASTNQTSMYLCASSLYGGAGNTIYFGEGSWLTVV.

As concerns this clone: Germline and junction disagree at one end, which may indicate a read error. This rearrangement joins TRBV12-3 or TRBV12-4 to TRBJ1-4; D remains ambiguous. The CDR3 totals 13 residues. CDR3 DNA sequence: TGTGCCAGCAGTCTTGTCTCCAATGAAAAACTGTCTTTT. It specifies CASSLVSNEKLSF.

The V gene is TRBV25-1, the J gene TRBJ2-3, with 11 bases that match TRBD2. From germline, CDR1 is MGHDK and CDR2 SYGVNS. There are 17 residues in the CDR3. After removal of 6 bases from V and 4 bases from J, the junction contained 12 bases not matched to a gene. The chain's CDR3 is CASRADSGGAPADTQYF. For the CDR3, the DNA is TGTGCCAGCAGGGCGGATAGCGGGGGGGCCCCGGCAGATACGCAGTATTTT.

The chain has TRBV6-1 and TRBJ1-2; TRBD1 is a possible D gene (5 bases). The germline V gene has CDR1 MNHNS and CDR2 SASEGT. This CDR3 is 15 amino acids long. Trimming took 3 bases from V and 5 from J, leaving 16 bases between them. CDR3 residues: CASSDGGAEHYGYTF. Written as DNA, the CDR3 is TGTGCCAGCAGTGACGGTGGGGCGGAACATTATGGCTACACCTTC.

This chain uses TRBV9 with TRBJ2-3, with a tentative D call TRBD2 (5 bases). Germline CDR1 reads SGDLS; CDR2 reads YYNGEE. The CDR3 consists of 15 residues. V was cut by 4 bases and J by 1 base, with 13 bases left in between. CDR3 amino acids: CASSSAVGGTDTQYF. DNA for the CDR3: TGTGCCAGCAGCTCAGCGGTGGGCGGCACAGATACGCAGTATTTT.

The chain carries TRBV4-3 and TRBJ2-4; D assignment may be TRBD1 or TRBD2 (7 bases each). Germline V gene sequence: CDR1 LGHNA, CDR2 YSLEER. Trimming pared 8 bases from V and 8 bases from J, leaving 19 bases between. The CDR3 has 14 amino acids. For the CDR3, the DNA is TGCGCCAGCCCCCCCCAGGGGGGGTTGGACATTCAGTACTTC. This translates into CASPPQGGLDIQYF.

The genes are TRBV11-2 and TRBJ1-3, with D tentatively TRBD1 (6 bases). CDR1 is SGHAT, CDR2 FQNNGV, per germline. V dropped 1 base and J dropped 0 bases, with 16 bases sitting between them. This CDR3 has 18 amino acids. CDR3 protein: CASSLVSPGALSGNTIYF. CDR3 coding DNA: TGTGCCAGCAGCTTAGTGAGTCCGGGGGCTCTCTCTGGAAACACCATATATTTT.

The V and J genes are TRBV7-2 and TRBJ2-1, with D possibly being TRBD2 (6 bases). CDR3 size: 13 residues. Trimming removed 3 bases from V and 12 bases from J, with 15 bases in between. Germline V gene lookup returns CDR1 SGHTA and CDR2 FQGNSA. CDR3 amino acids: CASSLGVREPQFF. CDR3 nucleotide sequence: TGTGCCAGCAGCTTGGGCGTCCGGGAGCCGCAGTTCTTC.

The genes are TRBV7-2 and TRBJ2-5; the match to TRBD2 covers 7 bases. CDR1 is SGHTA, CDR2 FQGNSA, per germline. This CDR3 spans 14 amino acids. After removal of 4 bases from V and 5 bases from J, the junction contained 7 bases not matched to a gene. In DNA form, the CDR3 reads TGTGCCAGCAGCTCCCCGGGGAGGGTCGAGACCCAGTACTTC. Its protein product is CASSSPGRVETQYF.

This rearrangement joins TRBV3-1 (or the pseudogene TRBV3-2) to TRBJ2-4; 8 bases fit TRBD2. The CDR3 length is 15 residues. V dropped 2 bases and J dropped 4; count of bases not matched to a gene: 4. Per germline, CDR1 LGHDT and CDR2 YNNKEL (reference sequence). CDR3 DNA: TGTGCCAGCAGCCAAATAGCGGGGTTTAAAAACATTCAGTACTTC. It yields the protein CASSQIAGFKNIQYF.

J is TRBJ2-7 and V is TRBV28; 9 positions match TRBD1. This CDR3 has 14 residues. Germline V gene data show CDR1 as MDHEN and CDR2 as SYDVKM. V shed 6 bases, J shed 1 base, and the junction held 4 bases outside the gene matches. CDR3: CASRPGTGSYEQYF. The CDR3 DNA reads TGTGCCAGCAGACCTGGGACAGGGTCCTACGAGCAGTACTTC.

This chain joins TRBV18 and TRBJ1-4; D remains ambiguous. This CDR3 comprises 14 residues. The germline V and J ends were trimmed by 1 base and 7 bases, with 10 bases remaining between them. In germline, CDR1 is KGHSH, CDR2 LQKENI. For the CDR3, the DNA is TGTGCCAGCTCACCACTTAATGTTGGTGAAAAACTGTTTTTT. Its protein product is CASSPLNVGEKLFF. The full variable domain, its missing parts supplied by reference TRBV18 and TRBJ1-4, is NAGVMQNPRHLVRRRGQEARLRCSPMKGHSHVYWYRQLPEEGLKFMVYLQKENIIDESGMPKERFSAEFPKEGPSILRIQQVVRGDSAAYFCASSPLNVGEKLFFGSGTQLSVL.

The rearrangement uses TRBV7-6 and TRBJ2-7; D is uncertain. The CDR3 sequence is 14 residues long. V was pared by 5 bases and J by 3 bases, with 14 bases between. CDR1 is SGHVS and CDR2 is FNYEAQ in the germline V gene. The CDR3 DNA follows: TGTGCCAGCAGCCAGACGTCGTCTGGCTACGAGCAGTACTTC. Amino acid sequence: CASSQTSSGYEQYF.

The rearrangement uses TRBV19 and TRBJ1-4, with TRBD1 as a possible D gene (5 bases). The CDR3 runs to 15 residues. V was cut by 5 bases and J by 6 bases, with 16 bases left in between. Germline values: CDR1 LNHDA, CDR2 SQIVND (reference sequence). CDR3 loop: CASSLSWGGDEKLFF. In DNA, the CDR3 is TGTGCCAGTAGTCTCTCTTGGGGGGGGGATGAAAAACTGTTTTTT.

With regard to this clone: The sample holds other DNA sequences that translate to the same CDR3. V and J are TRBV19 and TRBJ2-5, with D hard to call. The CDR3 loop spans 11 amino acids. The germline V and J ends were trimmed by 4 bases and 5 bases, with 5 bases remaining between them. The germline V gene has CDR1 LNHDA and CDR2 SQIVND (reference sequence). The CDR3 nucleotides are TGTGCCAGTAGTACCGGGGAGACCCAGTACTTC. Its translation is CASSTGETQYF.

The gene calls are TRBV29-1 and TRBJ2-1; 12 nucleotides line up with TRBD2. This CDR3 region has 16 residues. Germline V lookup: CDR1 SQVTM, CDR2 ANQGSEA. J lost 2 bases, V lost 4 bases, and 6 bases had no gene match. This chain's CDR3 is CSVGGRTSGAYNEQFF. The CDR3 DNA reads TGCAGCGTTGGCGGTCGGACTAGCGGGGCCTACAATGAGCAGTTCTTC.

The chain joins TRBV6-2 or TRBV6-3 to TRBJ1-1; D gene uncertain. Per germline, CDR1 MNHEY and CDR2 SVGEGT. With 4 bases removed from V and 0 bases from J, the gap between germline ends came to 6 bases. The CDR3 covers 13 residues. This CDR3 is CASSLGMNTEAFF. The CDR3 coding sequence is TGTGCCAGCAGTTTAGGTATGAACACTGAAGCTTTCTTT.

This clone was detected only once. CDR3 sequence reads: CASSLVGLRNTEAFF. The CDR3 nucleotides read TGTGCCAGCAGCTTAGTGGGATTGAGGAACACTGAAGCTTTCTTT. The chain has TRBV7-9 and TRBJ1-1; D remains ambiguous. There are 15 residues in the CDR3. From germline, CDR1 is SEHNR and CDR2 FQNEAQ (reference sequence). The ends were cut back, 1 base at V and 1 base at J, with 10 bases in the middle.

The V call is TRBV11-2, the J call TRBJ1-6; the match to TRBD1 covers 8 bases. This CDR3 has 14 residues. In germline, CDR1 is SGHAT, CDR2 FQNNGV. V was clipped by 5 bases and J by 7 bases; unmatched bases: 4. The CDR3 sequence: CASSQDRVNSPLHF. As DNA, the CDR3 is TGTGCCAGCAGCCAGGACAGGGTGAATTCACCCCTCCACTTT.

The V call is TRBV7-3, the J call TRBJ2-5; weak D call: TRBD2 (5 bases). The CDR3 is 14 residues long. V was pared by 0 bases and J by 7 bases, with 12 bases between. Germline lookup yields CDR1 SGHTA and CDR2 FQGTGA. The CDR3 coding sequence is TGTGCCAGCAGCTTAACCCGCCTGAGCGGGACCCAGTACTTC. Its protein product is CASSLTRLSGTQYF.

The genes are TRBV4-2 and TRBJ2-1; maybe TRBD2 (5 bases). Trimming left V 0 bases short and J 1 base short, with 10 bases between. CDR1 and CDR2 from the germline V gene are LGHNA and YNFKEQ. The CDR3 consists of 16 residues. DNA of the CDR3: TGTGCCAGCAGCCAAGATCGCGCGGGTTCCTACAATGAGCAGTTCTTC. Amino acids: CASSQDRAGSYNEQFF.

The chain carries TRBV7-2 and TRBJ1-4; D perhaps matches TRBD1 (6 bases). V shed 5 bases and J shed 7 bases, with 20 bases lying between them. This CDR3 contains 16 residues. Germline CDR1 is SGHTA and CDR2 is FQGNSA. CDR3 protein: CASSLQATGWGEKLFF. CDR3 DNA sequence: TGTGCCAGCAGCCTCCAGGCCACAGGGTGGGGTGAAAAACTGTTTTTT.

This clone was detected once. This rearrangement joins TRBV10-3 to TRBJ1-2, with TRBD1 matching over 7 bases. The CDR3 contains 14 residues. Germline lookup yields CDR1 ENHRY and CDR2 SYGVKD. J was trimmed by 4 bases and V by 0 bases; bases with no gene match: 2. This chain's CDR3 is CAISESRDSYGYTF. The CDR3 coding sequence is TGTGCCATCAGTGAGTCGAGGGACAGCTATGGCTACACCTTC.